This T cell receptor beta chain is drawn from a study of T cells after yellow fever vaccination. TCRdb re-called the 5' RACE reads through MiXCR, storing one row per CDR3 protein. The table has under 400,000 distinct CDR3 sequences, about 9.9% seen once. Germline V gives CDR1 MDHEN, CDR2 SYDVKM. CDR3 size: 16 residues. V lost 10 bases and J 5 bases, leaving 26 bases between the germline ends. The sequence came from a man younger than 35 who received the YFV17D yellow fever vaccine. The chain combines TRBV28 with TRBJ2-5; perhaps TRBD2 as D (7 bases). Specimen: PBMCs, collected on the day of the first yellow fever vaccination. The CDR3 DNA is TGTGCCACCACCTTCCACCCCCAGGGGAGGGTGGAGACCCAGTACTTC. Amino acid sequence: CATTFHPQGRVETQYF.